This T cell receptor beta chain was profiled in a study of breast tumors, draining lymph nodes, adjacent tissues (dated by TCRdb to about 2016). A note on the overall study: The study compared TCR beta repertoires across tumor, adjacent nontumor tissue and axillary lymph nodes from breast cancer patients. The study aimed to assess the relationships and possible T-cell exchange between tumor, surrounding tissue and draining lymph node repertoires in human breast cancer.

For this clonotype: The antigen it binds to is not known. This clone may be a read error of a much larger clone one base away.

The axillary draining lymph nodes of breast cancer patients were the source of the lymph node samples. Data came from an Illumina HiSeq 2000. TCR beta chain libraries were generated by multiplex PCR amplification. The amplified TCR beta chain products were analyzed by high-throughput sequencing. TCRdb reprocessed the public reads (quality trimming at Q25 with fastp, clone calling with MiXCR) and kept in-frame beta chains. Each CDR3 protein gets just one entry, which takes the most common genes and DNA from the rows behind it. Here the sample has 130,000 or so distinct CDR3 sequences; 21% occur a single time. The biggest ten clones account for 2% to 2.5% of the sample. The full study reports these points: The data were considered consistent with most tumor T cells being derived from the lymph node and subsequently expanding within tumor tissue. The conclusion that tumor T cells originate in lymph nodes was framed as consistent with a hypothesis rather than directly demonstrated. T-cell repertoire diversity in tumors was found to be lower than in lymph nodes but higher than in nontumor tissue, and preferential V and J gene usage was observed. In luminal-like breast cancer, tumor and nontumor tissue repertoires resembled each other significantly more than in basal-like breast cancer.

From its cysteine to its phenylalanine, the CDR3 spans 19 amino acids. The sequence is cut down to CDR3 DNA, 57 bases in frame from base 1. Via the germline V gene, CDR1 is MNHNS and CDR2 SASEGT. V trim: 0 bases; J trim: 0 bases; unmatched bases: 11. The source material was axillary lymph node tissue. The sequence was collected from a female donor with breast cancer. Some clones in this sample may be carry-over from other donors' samples. Recombination joined TRBV6-1 with TRBJ1-2; the junction holds 9 bases that match TRBD1. The nucleotide sequence is TGTGCCAGCAGTGAAGCGGCTTGGACAGGGGACCTCGCTAACTATGGCTACACCTTC. This is translated as CASSEAAWTGDLANYGYTF.